The 18 T cell receptor beta chains below were found in one sample sequenced in a study of blood T cell repertoires in COVID-19. Repertoires were generated with immunoSEQ multiplex PCR, while TCRdb's copy carries only in-frame clones and drops some. The data show about 320,000 clones, around 89% seen once. Input material: peripheral blood. Receptors originate from a woman aged 25 to 39 with COVID-19, enrolled during active disease.

This clone was recorded only once. The chain combines TRBV11-2 with TRBJ1-1; D gene unclear. Trimming removed 1 base at V and 5 bases at J, with 8 bases between. Per the germline V gene, CDR1 is SGHAT and CDR2 is FQNNGV. The CDR3 has 13 residues. CDR3 sequence: CASSLAGYTEAFF. The CDR3 coding sequence is TGTGCCAGCAGCTTAGCCGGGTATACTGAAGCTTTCTTT.

This sequence joins TRBV28 and TRBJ2-5; 7 bases agree with TRBD2. CDR1 MDHEN and CDR2 SYDVKM come from the germline V gene. With V trimmed by 4 bases and J by 5 bases, 10 bases remained unmatched. This CDR3 is 15 amino acids long. In DNA form, the CDR3 reads TGTGCCAGCAGTTCGTGGGCTAGCGGTCGGGAGACCCAGTACTTC. This sequence encodes CASSSWASGRETQYF. The full variable domain, rest sourced from reference TRBV28 and TRBJ2-5, is DVKVTQSSRYLVKRTGEKVFLECVQDMDHENMFWYRQDPGLGLRLIYFSYDVKMKEKGDIPEGYSVSREKKERFSLILESASTNQTSMYLCASSSWASGRETQYFGPGTRLLVL.

V is TRBV28 and J is TRBJ1-2, with D possibly matching TRBD1 (6 bases). The germline V gene encodes CDR1 MDHEN and CDR2 SYDVKM. V was shortened by 4 bases and J by 2 bases, with 11 bases between the two germline ends. The CDR3 totals 14 residues. This CDR3 is CASSSSGANYGYTF. As DNA, the CDR3 is TGTGCCAGCAGTTCATCAGGGGCGAACTATGGCTACACCTTC.

The chain couples TRBV15 to TRBJ1-4, with a weak D call TRBD1 (6 bases). V lost 5 bases to trimming and J lost 8 bases, with 18 bases between them. The CDR3 is made up of 15 amino acids. Germline CDR1 reads LNHNV; CDR2 reads YYDKDF (reference sequence). The CDR3 region has the DNA TGTGCCACCAGCCGTGACAGGTCCCCGGGGGAAAAACTGTTTTTT. Translation: CATSRDRSPGEKLFF.

The chain couples TRBV7-8 to TRBJ1-1; no firm D call. The CDR3 has 15 residues. V was cut by 1 base and J by 0 bases, with 9 bases left in between. Per germline, CDR1 SGHVS and CDR2 FQNEAQ. CDR3 nucleotide sequence: TGTGCCAGCAGCTTAGGCAGGCTCATGAACACTGAAGCTTTCTTT. Protein sequence: CASSLGRLMNTEAFF.

This clone was seen just once. This chain uses TRBV11-1 with TRBJ2-1; TRBD1 is a possible D gene (6 bases). V gave up 1 base and J gave up 9 bases, with 13 bases separating them. CDR1 and CDR2 from the germline V gene are SGHAT and FQDESV (reference sequence). CDR3 length equals 14 residues. CDR3: CASSLGQDSSEQFF. In nucleotides, the CDR3 is TGTGCCAGCAGCTTAGGACAGGATTCATCTGAGCAGTTCTTC.

V usage is TRBV4-1 and J usage is TRBJ2-3; D gene uncertain. This CDR3 is 16 amino acids long. Germline V gives CDR1 MGHRA, CDR2 YSYEKL. V was trimmed by 1 base and J by 3 bases, leaving 14 bases between them. The DNA of the CDR3 is TGCGCCAGCAGCCAAGTGGGCCGAATCTCTACAGATACGCAGTATTTT. It specifies CASSQVGRISTDTQYF.

This rearrangement joins TRBV6-1 to TRBJ2-3, with D maybe TRBD2 (6 bases). Trimming removed 0 bases at V and 2 bases at J, with 12 bases between. The length of the CDR3 is 16 residues. The germline CDR1 and CDR2 sequences are MNHNS and SASEGT. CDR3 residues: CASSEAVAAITDTQYF. CDR3 in DNA: TGTGCCAGCAGTGAAGCGGTAGCGGCTATCACAGATACGCAGTATTTT.

The rearrangement links TRBV5-1 to TRBJ1-4; no definite D call. V was clipped by 2 bases and J by 1 base, with 9 bases between them. The CDR3 spans 15 residues. Germline CDR1 and CDR2: SGHRS and YFSETQ. CDR3: CASSFSPITNEKLFF. The CDR3 DNA is TGCGCCAGCAGCTTTAGTCCGATAACTAATGAAAAACTGTTTTTT. The complete variable domain, with remaining parts taken from reference TRBV5-1 and TRBJ1-4, reads KAGVTQTPRYLIKTRGQQVTLSCSPISGHRSVSWYQQTPGQGLQFLFEYFSETQRNKGNFPGRFSGRQFSNSRSEMNVSTLELGDSALYLCASSFSPITNEKLFFGSGTQLSVL.

This chain connects TRBV6-1 to TRBJ1-1; possibly TRBD1 for D (5 bases). Germline loops: CDR1 MNHNS, CDR2 SASEGT. V was trimmed by 3 bases and J by 4 bases, leaving 18 bases between them. The CDR3 spans 16 residues. The CDR3 here is CASSEGLGEASTEAFF. Written as DNA, the CDR3 is TGTGCCAGCAGTGAGGGACTTGGTGAGGCGAGCACTGAAGCTTTCTTT.

This clone was detected only once. This rearrangement joins TRBV4-1 to TRBJ2-1, with D uncertain. The CDR3 is 15 residues long. Germline assignment: CDR1 MGHRA and CDR2 YSYEKL. With 0 bases removed from V and 5 bases from J, the gap between germline ends came to 11 bases. The CDR3 sequence is CASSQDARPDNEQFF. DNA for the CDR3: TGCGCCAGCAGCCAAGATGCCCGCCCGGACAATGAGCAGTTCTTC.

The J gene is TRBJ2-5, the V gene TRBV19; D is unresolved. Deletions cut 5 bases from V and 5 bases from J, with 12 bases between. This CDR3 contains 13 residues. Germline CDR1 is LNHDA and CDR2 is SQIVND (reference sequence). The CDR3 sequence: CASSYNFDETQYF. CDR3 bases: TGTGCCAGTAGTTATAACTTTGATGAGACCCAGTACTTC.

The rearrangement joins TRBV28 to TRBJ1-1; D is unclear. This CDR3 contains 13 residues. Deletions cut 4 bases from V and 10 bases from J, with 16 bases between. Germline V gives CDR1 MDHEN, CDR2 SYDVKM. The CDR3 DNA reads as TGTGCCAGCAGTTCCGGACTCCAGCCCCGAGCTTTCTTT. It yields the protein CASSSGLQPRAFF.

The chain has TRBV18 and TRBJ2-2; TRBD1 agrees at 9 bases. The V and J ends lost 2 bases and 5 bases, in that order; junction bases with no gene match: 3. Germline-derived CDR1 and CDR2 are KGHSH and LQKENI. This CDR3 comprises 15 residues. As DNA, the CDR3 is TGTGCCAGCTCACCAGGGACAGGGTGGACCGGGGAGCTGTTTTTT. Translation: CASSPGTGWTGELFF.

The J gene is TRBJ2-5, the V gene TRBV11-3; D perhaps matches TRBD2 (5 bases). The CDR3 extends over 16 amino acids. Per germline, CDR1 SGHNT and CDR2 YENEEA. V dropped 4 bases and J dropped 2 bases, with 17 bases sitting between them. For the CDR3, the DNA is TGTGCCAGCAGCTCACGCTACGGCGGGCCACAAGAGACCCAGTACTTC. It specifies CASSSRYGGPQETQYF. The variable domain in full, with the rest retrieved from reference TRBV11-3 and TRBJ2-5, is EAGVVQSPRYKIIEKKQPVAFWCNPISGHNTLYWYLQNLGQGPELLIRYENEEAVDDSQLPKDRFSAERLKGVDSTLKIQPAELGDSAVYLCASSSRYGGPQETQYFGPGTRLLVL.

The chain carries TRBV6-1 and TRBJ2-7, with 9 nucleotides matching TRBD2. Trimming removed 3 bases from V and 3 bases from J; junction bases left unmatched: 15. The CDR3 length is 18 residues. Germline V gene sequence: CDR1 MNHNS, CDR2 SASEGT. CDR3 region: CASSDRDRLLAGNYEQYF. The CDR3 nucleotides read TGTGCCAGCAGTGACCGGGACAGACTCCTAGCGGGGAACTACGAGCAGTACTTC.

The rearrangement uses TRBV2 and TRBJ2-3; weak D call: TRBD1 (6 bases). The CDR3 length is 14 residues. The ends were cut back, 11 bases at V and 1 base at J, with 16 bases in the middle. Germline values: CDR1 SNHLY, CDR2 FYNNEI. CDR3 in DNA: TGTGCCGTTCGCGCGGACAGCGGCACAGATACGCAGTATTTT. Amino acids: CAVRADSGTDTQYF.

This chain connects TRBV11-2 to TRBJ2-5; D possibly corresponds to TRBD1 (5 bases). The length of the CDR3 is 13 residues. Germline V lookup: CDR1 SGHAT, CDR2 FQNNGV. Deletions cut 10 bases from V and 1 base from J, with 13 bases between. Written as DNA, the CDR3 is TGTGCCACCAAGACGACAGTCCAAGAGACCCAGTACTTC. It specifies CATKTTVQETQYF.